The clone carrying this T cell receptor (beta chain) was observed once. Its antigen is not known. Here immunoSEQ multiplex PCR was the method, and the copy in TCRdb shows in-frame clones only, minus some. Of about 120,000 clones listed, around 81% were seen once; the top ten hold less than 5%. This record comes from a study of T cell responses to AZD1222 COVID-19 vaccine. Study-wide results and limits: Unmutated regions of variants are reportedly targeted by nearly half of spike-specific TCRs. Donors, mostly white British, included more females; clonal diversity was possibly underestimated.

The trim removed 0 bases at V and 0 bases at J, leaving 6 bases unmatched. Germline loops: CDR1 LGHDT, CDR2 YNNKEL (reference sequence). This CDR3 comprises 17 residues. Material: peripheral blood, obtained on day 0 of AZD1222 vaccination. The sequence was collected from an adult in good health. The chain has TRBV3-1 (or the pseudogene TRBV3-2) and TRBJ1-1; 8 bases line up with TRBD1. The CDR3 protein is CASSQDKPGGLNTEAFF. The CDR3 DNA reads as TGTGCCAGCAGCCAAGATAAGCCAGGGGGCCTGAACACTGAAGCTTTCTTT.